This TCR beta chain stems from a study of T cell clonality in common variable immunodeficiency. Study results and caveats: Compared with healthy controls, CVID subjects showed increased TCRbeta clonality, mostly in about a third. The cause of increased CVID clonality remains unclear without subpopulation sequencing. Common variable immunodeficiency TCR beta sequences reportedly had fewer deletions and N-nucleotide insertions.

This clone was detected only a few times. Its matching antigen is unknown. Heparinized whole blood, 5 to 8 ml, came from each donor. Clones were read by immunoSEQ multiplex PCR, and TCRdb kept only the in-frame ones, dropping some. The table lists 44,000 or so clones, with no singletons. Material for sequencing was peripheral blood mononuclear cells. This clonotype originated in a person between 18 and 69 years old in good health.

CDR3 sequence reads: CASSFGQGVYTF. The sequenced CDR3 bases are TGTGCCAGCAGCTTCGGACAGGGTGTC. The V gene is TRBV11-2, the J gene TRBJ1-2; TRBD1 agrees at 8 bases. The missing CDR3 end, 3 residues past where the read stops, is filled in from the germline J gene. The CDR3 length is 12 residues. Germline V gene lookup returns CDR1 SGHAT and CDR2 FQNNGV.